This T cell receptor (beta chain) was documented in a study of T cell repertoires in aging, cancer and after chemotherapy. With 1 base removed from V and 2 bases from J, the gap between germline ends came to 8 bases. Germline V gene sequence: CDR1 SGHRS, CDR2 YFSETQ. The CDR3 sequence is 14 residues long. Study-wide results and limits: Thymic emigration or peripheral T cell expansion may be impaired by lymphoid organ infiltration in hematological cancer.

Rearranged V-D-J TRB sequences were amplified with a mixed TRB-A/B primer pool. TCRdb itself ran the multiplex PCR reads through MiXCR, one entry per CDR3 protein. The sample consists of approximately 8,600 distinct CDR3 sequences, roughly 25% of them appearing once. Peripheral blood genomic DNA, not sorted cells or RNA, was the template. This clonotype came up a few times. Its specificity is unknown. Sequenced input: blood. The chain recombines TRBV5-1 with TRBJ2-3; weak D call: TRBD2 (5 bases). This clonotype was sampled from a human donor with a blood cancer. CDR3 amino acids: CASSLPSPTDTQYF. The CDR3 DNA reads as TGCGCCAGCAGCTTGCCTAGCCCCACAGATACGCAGTATTTT.